This entry describes one T cell receptor (beta chain). Its specificity is not known. Germline V lookup: CDR1 SEHNR, CDR2 FQNEAQ (reference sequence). The V segment lost 1 base and the J segment 3 bases; nucleotides outside the gene matches: 7. This CDR3 spans 16 amino acids. This PCR relied on a set of 60 Vbeta primers and 13 Jbeta primers. The table came from immunoSEQ multiplex PCR; TCRdb's copy has only in-frame clones and leaves some out. The sample shows roughly 160,000 clones, around 75% of them seen only once. These data are taken from a study of cytomegalovirus exposure and HLA in healthy donors. Study background: An early data release held 79 million or so unique TCRs from HLA-typed donors.

Findings of the study overall: Later analysis found that TCR beta chains associated with HLA were more clonally expanded than other, equally common chains. Being productive about 90% or about 30% of the time was typical of most TCR beta V segments in an earlier analysis.

The TCR comes from a male donor in good health and CMV-seronegative. Sequencing was performed on PBMCs. The J gene is TRBJ2-7, the V gene TRBV7-9; 9 nucleotides agree with TRBD2. The chain's CDR3 is CASSLGVAGGFYEQYF. Written as DNA, the CDR3 is TGTGCCAGCAGCTTAGGGGTTGCGGGGGGGTTCTACGAGCAGTACTTC. Full variable domain (remainder filled in from reference TRBV7-9 and TRBJ2-7): DTGVSQNPRHKITKRGQNVTFRCDPISEHNRLYWYRQTLGQGPEFLTYFQNEAQLEKSRLLSDRFSAERPKGSFSTLEIQRTEQGDSAMYLCASSLGVAGGFYEQYFGPGTRLTVT.